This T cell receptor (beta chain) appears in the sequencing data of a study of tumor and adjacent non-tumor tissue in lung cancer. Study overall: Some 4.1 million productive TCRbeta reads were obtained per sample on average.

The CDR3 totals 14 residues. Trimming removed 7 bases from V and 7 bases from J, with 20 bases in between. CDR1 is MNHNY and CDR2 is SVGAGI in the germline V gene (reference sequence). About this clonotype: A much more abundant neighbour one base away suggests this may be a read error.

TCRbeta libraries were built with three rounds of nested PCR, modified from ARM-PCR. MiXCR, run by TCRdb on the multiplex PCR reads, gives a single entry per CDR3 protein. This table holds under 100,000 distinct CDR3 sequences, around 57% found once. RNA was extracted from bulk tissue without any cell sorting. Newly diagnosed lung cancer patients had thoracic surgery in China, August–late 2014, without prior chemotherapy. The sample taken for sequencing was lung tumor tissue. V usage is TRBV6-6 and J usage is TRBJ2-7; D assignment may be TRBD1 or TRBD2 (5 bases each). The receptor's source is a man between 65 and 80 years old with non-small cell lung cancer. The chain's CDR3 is CASNSRDGGWEQYF. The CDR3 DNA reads TGTGCCAGCAATTCCCGGGACGGAGGATGGGAGCAGTACTTC.